These 21 T cell receptor beta chains originate from one sample sequenced in a study of shared clonotypes between healthy human individuals (dated by TCRdb to the early 2020s). Library generation was performed with the immunoSEQ multiplex PCR assay. The table was pulled from immuneACCESS by TCRdb, which kept in-frame rearrangements only. Such tables lose some clones; where checked, under half of the loss comes from unresolved V genes, and the rest has no known cause. The sample profile shows about 2.3 million clones; 90% to 95% of them were found once. The top ten clones comprise approximately 0.4% of the sample. Sample: naive CD4+ T cells from PBMCs. The cell subset or site label, read with the paper, signifies: CD45RA+ positively selected. The receptors originated from a man between 18 and 35 years old in good health. Some clones in this sample may be carry-over from other donors' samples.

Written as DNA, the CDR3 is TGTGCCAGCAGTCCACTAGCGGCGGTCAAAAACATTCAGTACTTC. Protein product: CASSPLAAVKNIQYF. V is TRBV27 and J is TRBJ2-4; 8 nucleotides agree with TRBD2. V was pared by 5 bases and J by 3 bases, with 6 bases of the junction left unmatched. CDR1 MNHEY and CDR2 SMNVEV come from the germline V gene (reference sequence). The CDR3 has 15 residues.

V and J are TRBV28 and TRBJ2-2; 9 positions match TRBD1. This CDR3 region has 15 residues. V dropped 7 bases and J dropped 5; count of bases not matched to a gene: 8. CDR1 is MDHEN, CDR2 SYDVKM, per germline. This chain's CDR3 is CASILDRGRTGELFF. In nucleotides, the CDR3 is TGTGCCAGCATCCTTGACAGGGGGAGGACCGGGGAGCTGTTTTTT.

The chain couples TRBV19 to TRBJ1-1; D is uncertain. V was trimmed by 4 bases and J by 0 bases, leaving 12 bases between them. CDR3 length equals 15 residues. Germline assignment: CDR1 LNHDA and CDR2 SQIVND (reference sequence). As DNA, the CDR3 is TGTGCCAGTAGTAACCCCCGGCCGGTGAACACTGAAGCTTTCTTT. Protein sequence: CASSNPRPVNTEAFF. The entire variable domain, with the rest obtained from reference TRBV19 and TRBJ1-1, is as follows: DGGITQSPKYLFRKEGQNVTLSCEQNLNHDAMYWYRQDPGQGLRLIYYSQIVNDFQKGDIAEGYSVSREKKESFPLTVTSAQKNPTAFYLCASSNPRPVNTEAFFGQGTRLTVV.

The chain uses TRBV5-4 and TRBJ2-7, with 15 bases identical to TRBD2. Trimming removed 0 bases from V and 9 bases from J; junction bases left unmatched: 10. The germline CDR1 and CDR2 sequences are SGHNT and YYREEE (reference sequence). This CDR3 contains 17 residues. The DNA for the CDR3 is TGTGCCAGCAGCTTGGCGGGACTAGCGGGAGGCCCCCCACGGCAGTACTTC. It encodes CASSLAGLAGGPPRQYF.

J is TRBJ2-3 and V is TRBV19; D is possibly TRBD1 or TRBD2 (5 bases each). Germline CDR1 LNHDA, CDR2 SQIVND (reference sequence). The V end was cut by 3 bases, the J end by 8 bases, with 12 bases between. CDR3 length equals 13 residues. This CDR3 is CASSMRGDVTQYF. CDR3 in DNA: TGTGCCAGTAGTATGAGGGGAGACGTTACGCAGTATTTT. Full variable domain (missing parts from reference TRBV19 and TRBJ2-3): DGGITQSPKYLFRKEGQNVTLSCEQNLNHDAMYWYRQDPGQGLRLIYYSQIVNDFQKGDIAEGYSVSREKKESFPLTVTSAQKNPTAFYLCASSMRGDVTQYFGPGTRLTVL.

Turning to this clone: Different DNA sequences within this sample yield the same CDR3. The chain links TRBV5-1 to TRBJ2-7; 10 positions agree with TRBD2. This CDR3 spans 15 amino acids. Trimming cost V 3 bases and J 0 bases; bases outside gene matches: 3. Germline assignment: CDR1 SGHRS and CDR2 YFSETQ. The CDR3 DNA reads TGCGCCAGCAGCTCTCTAGCGGGGGCCTCCTACGAGCAGTACTTC. Protein sequence: CASSSLAGASYEQYF.

The chain is built from TRBV7-3 and TRBJ2-1, with TRBD1 matching 8 bases. This CDR3 contains 16 residues. After removal of 4 bases from V and 9 bases from J, the junction contained 14 bases not matched to a gene. The V gene's germline CDR1 is SGHTA and CDR2 FQGTGA. This CDR3 is CASSSLGTGLGLEQFF. DNA for the CDR3: TGTGCCAGCAGCTCCTTAGGGACAGGCCTGGGTCTTGAGCAGTTCTTC.

The DNA for the CDR3 is TGTGCCAGCAGCCAGACCGCTTACGATGGCTACACCTTC. It is translated as CASSQTAYDGYTF. V gene TRBV14 combines with J gene TRBJ1-2, with D hard to call. CDR3 length: 13 residues. CDR1 and CDR2 (germline): SGHDN, FVKESK. V gave up 3 bases and J gave up 6 bases, with 11 bases separating them.

Comment on this clone: The junction does not match germline at one end; this may be a read error. This same CDR3 is encoded by further DNA sequences in the sample. The V gene is TRBV6-1, the J gene TRBJ2-7; 8 nucleotides agree with TRBD1. Germline CDR1 MNHNS, CDR2 SASEGT. CDR3 size: 14 residues. The CDR3 nucleotides are TGTGCCAGCAGACCCGACAGGGGAATGTACGAACAGTACTTC. This codes for CASRPDRGMYEQYF.

The chain has TRBV27 and TRBJ2-7; D is possibly TRBD2 (6 bases). Germline CDR1 MNHEY, CDR2 SMNVEV (reference sequence). The ends were cut back, 11 bases at V and 0 bases at J, with 17 bases in the middle. The CDR3 covers 14 residues. The CDR3 is CAFTHRDFSYEQYF. The CDR3, as DNA: TGTGCCTTCACTCACCGGGACTTCTCCTACGAGCAGTACTTC.

The V gene is TRBV5-1, the J gene TRBJ2-5; tentative D call: TRBD1 (6 bases). There are 14 residues in the CDR3. Trimming cost V 2 bases and J 1 base, with 9 bases left between them. Per germline, CDR1 SGHRS and CDR2 YFSETQ. For the CDR3, the DNA is TGCGCCAGCAGCTTTACAGGGACCCAAGAGACCCAGTACTTC. This encodes CASSFTGTQETQYF.

The rearrangement uses TRBV7-2 and TRBJ2-4, with 7 nucleotides matching TRBD2. Per germline, CDR1 SGHTA and CDR2 FQGNSA. The CDR3 covers 13 residues. Losses at the gene ends were 5 bases for V and 7 bases for J; bases not matched to a gene: 5. The CDR3, as DNA: TGTGCCAGCAGCGCCGGGACTACGAACATTCAGTACTTC. This translates into CASSAGTTNIQYF. The variable domain in full, completed from reference TRBV7-2 and TRBJ2-4, reads GAGVSQSPSNKVTEKGKDVELRCDPISGHTALYWYRQSLGQGLEFLIYFQGNSAPDKSGLPSDRFSAERTGGSVSTLTIQRTQQEDSAVYLCASSAGTTNIQYFGAGTRLSVL.

As for this clone: Other nucleotide sequences in the sample specify the same CDR3. The CDR3 DNA sequence: TGTGCCAGCAGCGCAACCCCCAATCAGCCCCAGCATTTT. Translation gives CASSATPNQPQHF. J is TRBJ1-5 and V is TRBV9; D gene unclear. V lost 3 bases to trimming and J lost 3 bases, with 7 bases between them. The CDR3 loop spans 13 amino acids. Germline V gene data show CDR1 as SGDLS and CDR2 as YYNGEE. Supplemented by reference TRBV9 and TRBJ1-5, the full variable domain reads DSGVTQTPKHLITATGQRVTLRCSPRSGDLSVYWYQQSLDQGLQFLIQYYNGEERAKGNILERFSAQQFPDLHSELNLSSLELGDSALYFCASSATPNQPQHFGDGTRLSIL.

The V gene is TRBV10-3, the J gene TRBJ1-5; a weak D match, TRBD1 (6 bases). The V end lost 0 bases, the J end lost 7 bases, and 19 bases lay between the germline ends. The CDR3 runs to 17 residues. Germline CDR1 and CDR2: ENHRY and SYGVKD. The CDR3 DNA reads as TGTGCCATCAGTGAGTCGATAGGGACACCCAGGGGACAGCCCCAGCATTTT. Its protein product is CAISESIGTPRGQPQHF.

This chain joins TRBV28 and TRBJ2-7; 8 bases map to TRBD2. V shed 5 bases and J 4 bases; nucleotides not matched to a gene: 16. This CDR3 is 17 amino acids long. CDR1 is MDHEN, CDR2 SYDVKM, per germline. CDR3 nucleotides: TGTGCCAGCAGTCCCTCCTCCAGGTGGACTAGCCAATACGAGCAGTACTTC. Translated, it gives CASSPSSRWTSQYEQYF.

The chain carries TRBV12-5 and TRBJ2-5; D call uncertain. There are 11 residues in the CDR3. Germline V lookup: CDR1 LGHNT, CDR2 FRNRAP. V gave up 7 bases and J gave up 4 bases, with 7 bases separating them. The CDR3 spells CASASRETQYF. The CDR3 DNA follows: TGTGCTAGTGCCTCCCGAGAGACCCAGTACTTC.

This clone was seen only once. The sample has other DNA sequences that encode this CDR3 too. The gene calls are TRBV6-5 and TRBJ1-1; D is possibly TRBD1 (5 bases). The germline V gene encodes CDR1 MNHEY and CDR2 SVGAGI. V was shortened by 0 bases and J by 5 bases, with 7 bases between the two germline ends. The CDR3 contains 13 residues. The CDR3 is CASSYSGRTEAFF. The CDR3 bases are TGTGCCAGCAGTTACTCGGGGCGGACTGAAGCTTTCTTT.

The chain recombines TRBV12-5 with TRBJ2-1; a possible D gene is TRBD1 (6 bases). CDR1 and CDR2 (germline): LGHNT, FRNRAP. The CDR3 consists of 14 residues. Trimming took 2 bases from V and 6 from J, leaving 11 bases between them. CDR3: CASGLNRDGNEQFF. The CDR3 DNA reads TGTGCTAGTGGTTTGAACAGGGACGGCAATGAGCAGTTCTTC.

This clone was seen more than once but under ten times. V usage is TRBV25-1 and J usage is TRBJ2-7; 12 bases map to TRBD2. J gave up 5 bases and V 8 bases, and 4 bases lay outside the gene matches. The CDR3 consists of 13 residues. CDR1 is MGHDK, CDR2 SYGVNS, per germline. CDR3 amino acids: CASASGRAHEQYF. The CDR3 nucleotides read TGTGCCAGCGCTAGCGGGAGGGCTCACGAGCAGTACTTC.

The chain is built from TRBV5-1 and TRBJ2-1; 9 bases are shared with TRBD2. CDR3 length: 15 amino acids. Germline CDR1 is SGHRS and CDR2 is YFSETQ. The J segment lost 8 bases and the V segment lost 0 bases, leaving 6 bases of the junction unmatched. For the CDR3, the DNA is TGCGCCAGCAGCTTGGTTGCGGGAGGGCCTGATGAGCAGTTCTTC. Amino acid sequence: CASSLVAGGPDEQFF.

Turning to this clone: This specimen includes other DNA sequences encoding the same CDR3. The rearrangement uses TRBV19 and TRBJ2-1, with D perhaps TRBD2 (5 bases). Germline CDR1 reads LNHDA; CDR2 reads SQIVND (reference sequence). Trimming pared 5 bases from V and 0 bases from J, leaving 8 bases between. This CDR3 spans 14 amino acids. CDR3 protein: CASSPGSSYNEQFF. The CDR3 DNA reads TGTGCCAGTAGTCCGGGGAGCTCCTACAATGAGCAGTTCTTC.